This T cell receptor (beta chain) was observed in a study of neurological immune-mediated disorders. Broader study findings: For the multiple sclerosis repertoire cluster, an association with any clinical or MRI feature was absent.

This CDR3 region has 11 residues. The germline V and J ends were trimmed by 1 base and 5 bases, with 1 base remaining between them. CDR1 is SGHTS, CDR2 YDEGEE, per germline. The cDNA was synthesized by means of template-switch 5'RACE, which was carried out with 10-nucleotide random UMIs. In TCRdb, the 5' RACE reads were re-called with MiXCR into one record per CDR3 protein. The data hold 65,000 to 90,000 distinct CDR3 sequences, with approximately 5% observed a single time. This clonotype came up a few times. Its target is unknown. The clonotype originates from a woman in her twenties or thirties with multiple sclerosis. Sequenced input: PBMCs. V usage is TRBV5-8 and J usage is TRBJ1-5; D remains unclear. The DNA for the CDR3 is TGTGCCAGCAGCTTGTATCAGCCCCAGCATTTT. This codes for CASSLYQPQHF.